This T cell receptor (beta chain) stems from a study of shared clonotypes between healthy human individuals. The CDR3 sequence is 15 residues long. The V gene's germline CDR1 is MNHNS and CDR2 SASEGT. With V trimmed by 1 base and J by 9 bases, 8 bases remained unmatched. Sequencing used immunoSEQ multiplex PCR; TCRdb keeps in-frame clones, though not all of them. The profile shows under 750,000 clones, over 55% of them singletons. This sequence was found in a woman aged 25 to 39 in good health. Sequenced: memory CD4+ T cells sorted from blood. Described subset: CD45RA-negative fraction. This chain uses TRBV6-1 with TRBJ1-5; 8 nucleotides agree with TRBD1. The CDR3 DNA sequence: TGTGCCAGCAGTGAAGGGCAGGGGGCGCGGCCGCCCCAGCATTTT. It is translated as CASSEGQGARPPQHF.